Listed below are T cell receptor beta chains from one sample, sequenced in a study of cytomegalovirus exposure and HLA in healthy donors. Here immunoSEQ multiplex PCR was the method, and the copy in TCRdb shows in-frame clones only, minus some. Counted here are about 140,000 clones, around three quarters occurring once; the ten biggest clones make up 3% to 3.5%. Material for sequencing was PBMCs. These receptors all come from a male donor in good health and CMV-seronegative. The CDR3 runs from the conserved cysteine through the conserved F or W. The D gene is left open where the match is weak. Part of the rows lack a size; the others show once, few, many or a class for expanded clones.

TRBV7-6	TRBD2	-	TRBJ2-3	CASSSFTGGSHADTQYF	TGTGCCAGCAGCTCGTTTACGGGGGGAAGCCACGCAGATACGCAGTATTTT
TRBV18	TRBD1	-	TRBJ2-5	CASSLGQGANQETQYF	TGTGCCAGCTCACTCGGACAGGGGGCAAATCAAGAGACCCAGTACTTC
TRBV27	TRBD1	once	TRBJ1-1	CASRGTGTGWPEAFF	TGTGCCAGCAGGGGAACCGGGACAGGATGGCCTGAAGCTTTCTTT
TRBV2	TRBD1	-	TRBJ1-5	CASTDRGVNQPQHF	TGTGCCAGCACGGACAGGGGGGTAAATCAGCCCCAGCATTTT
TRBV9	TRBD1	-	TRBJ1-1	CASRRGTANTEAFF	TGTGCCAGCAGGAGGGGGACAGCGAACACTGAAGCTTTCTTT
TRBV5-8	-	-	TRBJ1-5	CASSLAGNSNQPQHF	TGTGCCAGCAGCTTGGCGGGGAATAGCAATCAGCCCCAGCATTTT
TRBV30	TRBD2	once	TRBJ2-3	CAYTSGTSGVTDTQYF	TGTGCCTATACGTCCGGGACTAGCGGGGTCACAGATACGCAGTATTTT
TRBV5-6	-	once	TRBJ2-7	CASSFRTAYEQYF	TGTGCCAGCAGCTTTAGGACAGCCTACGAGCAGTACTTC
TRBV27	-	-	TRBJ2-7	CASSLMDSRGIEQYF	TGTGCCAGCAGTTTAATGGACAGCCGGGGAATCGAGCAGTACTTC
TRBV7-7	-	-	TRBJ2-1	CASSLGGLLASGYNEQFF	TGTGCCAGCAGCTTAGGGGGCCTCCTAGCGTCGGGGTACAATGAGCAGTTCTTC
TRBV15	-	once	TRBJ1-2	CATSRYQGGYGYTF	TGTGCCACCAGCAGATACCAGGGTGGCTATGGCTACACCTTC
TRBV7-9	-	-	TRBJ2-2	CASPSIDKPGTNTGELFF	TGTGCCAGTCCCTCCATAGATAAGCCGGGAACGAACACCGGGGAGCTGTTTTTT
TRBV25-1	-	once	TRBJ2-7	CASSPPTSALYEQYF	TGTGCCAGCAGTCCGCCCACCAGCGCCCTCTACGAGCAGTACTTC
TRBV4-3	-	few	TRBJ2-3	CASSQKGGMSDTQYF	TGCGCCAGCAGCCAGAAGGGGGGGATGTCAGATACGCAGTATTTT
TRBV2	TRBD2	few	TRBJ2-1	CASSERSGGYNEQFF	TGTGCCAGCAGTGAACGCAGCGGGGGGTACAATGAGCAGTTCTTC
TRBV6-5	-	-	TRBJ2-5	CASSPLGRFQETQYF	TGTGCCAGCAGCCCCCTAGGGAGGTTCCAAGAGACCCAGTACTTC
TRBV2	-	-	TRBJ1-2	CASSQVRGPGVGGYTF	TGTGCCAGCAGTCAGGTTCGGGGTCCCGGGGTCGGTGGCTACACCTTC
TRBV7-2	TRBD1	-	TRBJ1-2	CASSFDRGDNYGYTF	TGTGCCAGCAGCTTTGACAGGGGTGACAACTATGGCTACACCTTC
TRBV4-3	TRBD2	-	TRBJ2-1	CASSQDGDYAQFF	TGCGCCAGCAGCCAAGATGGGGACTACGCACAGTTCTTC
TRBV27	TRBD2	-	TRBJ2-1	CASKQTLAGEEFF	TGTGCCAGCAAACAAACCCTAGCGGGGGAGGAGTTCTTC
TRBV7-9	TRBD2	-	TRBJ2-7	CASSLVSEASGGGEQYF	TGTGCCAGCAGCTTAGTTTCCGAGGCTAGCGGCGGGGGGGAGCAGTACTTC
TRBV18	-	-	TRBJ1-4	CASSPFSGEREKLFF	TGTGCCAGCTCACCCTTCTCGGGAGAGAGGGAAAAACTGTTTTTT
TRBV2	TRBD2	-	TRBJ2-4	CASSAREGAKNIQYF	TGTGCCAGCAGTGCGAGGGAGGGAGCCAAAAACATTCAGTACTTC
TRBV29-1	TRBD2	-	TRBJ2-1	CSVGGTSGTPYNEQFF	TGCAGCGTTGGGGGGACTAGCGGGACTCCCTACAATGAGCAGTTCTTC
TRBV9	-	few	TRBJ1-1	CASSPDQPDSYTEAFF	TGTGCCAGCAGTCCAGACCAACCGGACAGTTACACTGAAGCTTTCTTT
TRBV19	TRBD1	-	TRBJ1-4	CASSMRGRNEKLFF	TGTGCCAGTAGTATGAGGGGGCGCAATGAAAAACTGTTTTTT
TRBV30	-	-	TRBJ1-6	CAWNPDRIYNSPLHF	TGTGCCTGGAACCCGGACAGAATTTATAATTCACCCCTCCACTTT
TRBV16	-	-	TRBJ2-1	CASSQYAGAYNEQFF	TGTGCCAGCAGCCAATACGCGGGTGCTTACAATGAGCAGTTCTTC